Each of the 19 T cell receptor beta chains below was sequenced from the same sample in a study of cytomegalovirus exposure and HLA in healthy donors. The primer mix had 60 Vbeta and 13 Jbeta primers. Method: immunoSEQ multiplex PCR; TCRdb's copy keeps in-frame clones and lacks some. Here the sample spans some 240,000 clones, around 90% being singletons. The specimen was PBMCs. The receptor set was obtained from a girl aged 2 to 9 in good health and CMV-seronegative.

The chain joins TRBV19 to TRBJ2-1; 8 bases are a match to TRBD2. CDR3 size: 15 residues. J gave up 0 bases and V 5 bases, and 3 bases lay outside the gene matches. Looked up from germline, CDR1 is LNHDA and CDR2 is SQIVND (reference sequence). This CDR3 is CASSAREGSYNEQFF. The CDR3 DNA is TGTGCCAGTAGTGCACGGGAGGGCTCCTACAATGAGCAGTTCTTC.

Written as DNA, the CDR3 is TGTGCCAGCTCTCGGACTGGGCCCTCTAACTATGGCTACACCTTC. As protein: CASSRTGPSNYGYTF. V and J are TRBV4-2 and TRBJ1-2; D is undetermined. This CDR3 region has 15 residues. The V gene lost 8 bases and the J gene lost 0 bases, with 16 bases spanning the gap. Germline V gene sequence: CDR1 LGHNA, CDR2 YNFKEQ.

The chain carries TRBV5-5 and TRBJ2-7, with TRBD2 matching over 7 bases. CDR3 length equals 13 residues. In germline, CDR1 is SGHKS, CDR2 YYEKEE (reference sequence). J was trimmed by 7 bases and V by 2 bases; bases with no gene match: 6. DNA for the CDR3: TGTGCCAGCAGCTTATGGGAGGGTACGGAGCAGTACTTC. Encoded protein: CASSLWEGTEQYF.

The rearrangement links TRBV19 to TRBJ1-2; 7 nucleotides align to TRBD1. In germline, CDR1 is LNHDA, CDR2 SQIVND (reference sequence). V trimming: 4 bases; J trimming: 0 bases; junction bases outside the gene matches: 5. CDR3 size: 15 residues. The DNA for the CDR3 is TGTGCCAGTAGTACACCGGGACAGCCTAACTATGGCTACACCTTC. Translating gives CASSTPGQPNYGYTF.

Concerning this clone itself: A read error may account for a junction end that differs from germline. The V gene is TRBV6-1, the J gene TRBJ1-4; 8 bases line up with TRBD1. Germline values: CDR1 MNHNS, CDR2 SASEGT. The CDR3 is 14 residues long. CDR3 sequence: CASREGQGGEKLFF. The DNA of the CDR3 is TGTGCCAGCAGGGAAGGACAGGGTGGGGAAAAACTGTTTTTT.

The gene calls are TRBV28 and TRBJ1-5; D is uncertain. Germline V CDR1 and CDR2: MDHEN, SYDVKM. The CDR3 extends over 12 amino acids. V shed 6 bases and J shed 9 bases, with 12 bases lying between them. As DNA, the CDR3 is TGTGCCAGCAGGGAAGAGGAAGGGCCCCAGCATTTT. This codes for CASREEEGPQHF.

This chain connects TRBV30 to TRBJ1-5; D is unresolved. Germline values: CDR1 GTSNPN, CDR2 SVGIG (reference sequence). With 2 bases removed from V and 0 bases from J, the gap between germline ends came to 17 bases. There are 17 residues in the CDR3. The chain's CDR3 is CAWSPSGSLYSNQPQHF. The CDR3 coding sequence is TGTGCCTGGAGTCCCTCCGGGTCCCTCTATAGCAATCAGCCCCAGCATTTT.

With respect to this clone: A read error may produce the germline difference seen at one junction end. The CDR3 region is CASSRDRVANYDYTF. For the CDR3, the DNA is TGTGCCAGCAGTCGGGACAGGGTTGCTAACTATGACTACACCTTC. This chain connects TRBV6-1 to TRBJ1-2; 9 bases are shared with TRBD1. CDR1 is MNHNS and CDR2 is SASEGT in the germline V gene. The CDR3 totals 15 residues.

This rearrangement joins TRBV7-9 to TRBJ2-5; possibly TRBD2 for D (6 bases). The J call may be mistaken, given a closer DNA end match to TRBJ2-7. The CDR3 has 16 residues. In germline, CDR1 is SEHNR, CDR2 FQNEAQ (reference sequence). The CDR3 DNA sequence: TGTGCCAGCAGCTCGGGGGAGTCTAGCGAGACCTACGAGCAGTACTTC. It codes for CASSSGESSETYEQYF.

This chain links TRBV6-1 with TRBJ2-3, with 11 nucleotides matching TRBD2. There are 14 residues in the CDR3. CDR1 and CDR2 from the germline V gene are MNHNS and SASEGT. V trimming: 5 bases; J trimming: 4 bases; junction bases outside the gene matches: 2. The CDR3 sequence: CASSLAGGPDTQYF. In nucleotides, the CDR3 is TGTGCCAGCAGTTTAGCGGGAGGGCCAGATACGCAGTATTTT.

There are a few counts of this clone. V usage is TRBV7-6 and J usage is TRBJ2-7; D might be TRBD2 (6 bases). Trimming stripped 5 bases from V and 4 bases from J, with 12 bases between. The CDR3 sequence is 13 residues long. Germline values: CDR1 SGHVS, CDR2 FNYEAQ. The CDR3 loop is CASSPYGGYEQYF. The CDR3 DNA sequence: TGTGCCAGCAGCCCTTACGGGGGTTACGAGCAGTACTTC.

The chain combines TRBV5-1 with TRBJ2-2; 8 nucleotides match TRBD2. This CDR3 comprises 18 residues. The trim removed 3 bases at V and 4 bases at J, leaving 14 bases unmatched. CDR1 and CDR2 (germline): SGHRS, YFSETQ. CDR3 nucleotides: TGCGCCAGCAGCTCCGGGGTCCTAGCGGGTGGTCGCACCGGGGAGCTGTTTTTT. This translates into CASSSGVLAGGRTGELFF.

V is TRBV18 and J is TRBJ1-5, with D possibly TRBD1 on 5 matching bases. The germline gives CDR1 KGHSH, CDR2 LQKENI. The length of the CDR3 is 15 residues. Trimming removed 3 bases at V and 3 bases at J, with 12 bases between. The CDR3: CASSPAGNDNQPQHF. The CDR3 DNA is TGTGCCAGCTCACCGGCAGGGAACGACAATCAGCCCCAGCATTTT.

The gene calls are TRBV28 and TRBJ1-2; no reliable D call. The CDR3 runs 12 residues. Trimming shortened V by 8 bases and J by 2 bases, and 9 bases separated the two germline ends. Germline V gene lookup returns CDR1 MDHEN and CDR2 SYDVKM. The chain's CDR3 is CASARGNYGYTF. CDR3 in DNA: TGTGCCAGCGCACGGGGAAACTATGGCTACACCTTC.

The chain combines TRBV29-1 with TRBJ2-2; 9 nucleotides align to TRBD2. The V gene end was trimmed by 6 bases and the J gene end by 5 bases; junction bases not matched to a gene: 7. Germline-derived CDR1 and CDR2 are SQVTM and ANQGSEA. The CDR3 has 14 residues. In DNA, the CDR3 is TGCAGCGTAGATTTAGCGGGAGCTACCGGGGAGCTGTTTTTT. Encoded protein: CSVDLAGATGELFF.

The rearrangement joins TRBV11-2 to TRBJ2-7; TRBD2 matches 7 bases. Germline-derived CDR1 and CDR2 are SGHAT and FQNNGV. There are 14 residues in the CDR3. The trim removed 5 bases at V and 3 bases at J, leaving 7 bases unmatched. In nucleotides, the CDR3 is TGTGCCAGCAGCACTATAGCGGGCTTCTACGAGCAGTACTTC. Its protein product is CASSTIAGFYEQYF.

The rearrangement links TRBV30 to TRBJ2-1, with 10 bases aligning to TRBD1. Per germline, CDR1 GTSNPN and CDR2 SVGIG (reference sequence). V gave up 0 bases and J gave up 8 bases; unmatched junction bases: 4. The CDR3 consists of 14 residues. The CDR3 DNA reads TGTGCCTGGAGTGTAAGTGACAGGGGGCATGAGCAGTTCTTC. Amino acids: CAWSVSDRGHEQFF.

V is TRBV5-4 and J is TRBJ2-3; TRBD2 agrees at 9 bases. This CDR3 contains 17 residues. Germline loops: CDR1 SGHNT, CDR2 YYREEE (reference sequence). The J segment lost 0 bases and the V segment lost 6 bases, leaving 11 bases of the junction unmatched. CDR3 residues: CASTKLQRGASTDTQYF. In DNA form, the CDR3 reads TGTGCCAGCACCAAACTGCAGCGGGGGGCTAGCACAGATACGCAGTATTTT.

The V gene is TRBV19, the J gene TRBJ2-1; a possible D gene is TRBD1 (6 bases). V was pared by 3 bases and J by 7 bases, with 13 bases between. The CDR3 length is 14 residues. Germline V gene lookup returns CDR1 LNHDA and CDR2 SQIVND (reference sequence). The CDR3 DNA is TGTGCCAGTAGTATGGGGGCGGGCCTTAATGAGCAGTTCTTC. Residues: CASSMGAGLNEQFF.